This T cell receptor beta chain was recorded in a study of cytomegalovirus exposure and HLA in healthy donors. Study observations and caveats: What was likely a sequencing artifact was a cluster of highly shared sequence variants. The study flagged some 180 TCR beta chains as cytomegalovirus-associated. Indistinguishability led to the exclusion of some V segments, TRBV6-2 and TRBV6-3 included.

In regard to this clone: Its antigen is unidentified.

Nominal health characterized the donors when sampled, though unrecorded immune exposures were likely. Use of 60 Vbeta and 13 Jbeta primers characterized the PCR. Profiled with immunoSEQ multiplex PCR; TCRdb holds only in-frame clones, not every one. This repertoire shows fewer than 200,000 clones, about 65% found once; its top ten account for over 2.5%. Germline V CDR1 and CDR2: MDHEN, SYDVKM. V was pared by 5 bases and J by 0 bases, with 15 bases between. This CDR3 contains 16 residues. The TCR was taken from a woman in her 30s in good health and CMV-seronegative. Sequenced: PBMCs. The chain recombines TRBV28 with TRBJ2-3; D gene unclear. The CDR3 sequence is CASSDSRKVSTDTQYF. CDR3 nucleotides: TGTGCCAGCAGTGACTCCAGAAAAGTGAGCACAGATACGCAGTATTTT.